The clone carrying this T cell receptor (beta chain) was observed many times. This sample was included in a study of early T cells in non-severe SARS-CoV-2 infection. Unique molecular identifiers (one per individual cDNA molecule) were attached. One entry per CDR3 protein, called by TCRdb with MiXCR from the 5' RACE reads. The sample holds about 80,000 distinct CDR3 sequences, 9.5% to 13% seen once. CDR3 size: 14 residues. CDR1 and CDR2 from the germline V gene are LNHDA and SQIVND (reference sequence). V was cut by 3 bases and J by 2 bases, with 10 bases left in between. J is TRBJ1-1 and V is TRBV19; D unclear. The source is an adult who was a healthcare worker with PCR-confirmed SARS-CoV-2 infection or an uninfected control (not recorded which). Sequenced material: whole blood. The CDR3 loop reads CASSITALNTEAFF. The CDR3 DNA sequence: TGTGCCAGTAGTATTACGGCCTTAAACACTGAAGCTTTCTTT. Complete variable domain (other parts from reference TRBV19 and TRBJ1-1): DGGITQSPKYLFRKEGQNVTLSCEQNLNHDAMYWYRQDPGQGLRLIYYSQIVNDFQKGDIAEGYSVSREKKESFPLTVTSAQKNPTAFYLCASSITALNTEAFFGQGTRLTVV.